A selection of T cell receptor beta chains follows, all from one sample in a study of blood T cell repertoires in COVID-19. Sequencing used immunoSEQ multiplex PCR; TCRdb keeps in-frame clones, though not all of them. The table lists approximately 210,000 clones, approximately 80% of them singletons, with about 20% in the top ten. The source material was peripheral blood. These receptors were obtained from a man aged 25 to 40 with active or convalescent COVID-19. Each CDR3 is given with its conserved first and last residue. The order of the fields is J gene, V gene, clone size, D gene, CDR3 DNA, CDR3 protein. A D gene is named only where the DNA matches it firmly. Expanded clones get a size class; other rows say once, few or many, or leave the size out.

TRBJ1-4,TRBV28,.,.,TGTGCCAGCAGACGAGGGGGAAATGAAAAACTGTTTTTT,CASRRGGNEKLFF
TRBJ1-1,TRBV29-1,once,.,TGCAGCGTTGTGTCTTCAGACACTGAAGCTTTCTTT,CSVVSSDTEAFF
TRBJ2-7,TRBV11-1,.,TRBD1,TGTGCCAGCAGCAGGACAGGGAACGAGCAGTACTTC,CASSRTGNEQYF
TRBJ2-5,TRBV13,once,.,TGTGCCAGCAAACAAGCAAGTCAGGAAGAGACCCAGTACTTC,CASKQASQEETQYF
TRBJ2-7,TRBV27,.,TRBD2,TGTGCCAGCATCCGCCGGGGGGGTCCCTACGAGCAGTACTTC,CASIRRGGPYEQYF
TRBJ1-1,TRBV6-5,.,.,TGTGCCAGCAGTTACGGCTCTGAAGCTTTCTTT,CASSYGSEAFF
TRBJ2-7,TRBV7-8,many,TRBD2,TGTGCCAGCAGCAGAGGGACTAGCGGGACCTTCTCCTACGAGCAGTACTTC,CASSRGTSGTFSYEQYF
TRBJ1-1,TRBV6-5,.,.,TGTGCCAGCAGCCCCCCGACTGGCCGGAGAGAAGCTTTCTTT,CASSPPTGRREAFF
TRBJ1-1,TRBV6-5,.,TRBD1,TGTGCCAGCACCCCAGCCGGGACAGGGGGATGGGGAGCTTTCTTT,CASTPAGTGGWGAFF
TRBJ1-1,TRBV21-1,.,.,TGTGCCAGCAGCAATTACAGGGGGAGGTTGGACACTGAAGCTTTCTTT,CASSNYRGRLDTEAFF
TRBJ1-1,TRBV2,.,.,TGTGCCAGCAGTGAAGACCGGTGGGAAGCTTTCTTT,CASSEDRWEAFF
TRBJ1-5,TRBV6-6,few,TRBD1,TGTGCCAGCAGAGAGGGACAGGGGAGTCAGCCCCAGCATTTT,CASREGQGSQPQHF
TRBJ2-2,TRBV7-9,.,TRBD1,TGTGCCAGCAGCCCCGGGACAGGATCGAACACCGGGGAGCTGTTTTTT,CASSPGTGSNTGELFF
TRBJ2-5,TRBV19,.,.,TGTGCCAGTAGTCGGGACTTAAAAGAGACCCAGTACTTC,CASSRDLKETQYF
TRBJ2-7,TRBV10-3,few,TRBD2,TGTGCCATCAGTGACCCACTGAGCGGGGGCGCACTCTCCTACGAGCAGTACTTC,CAISDPLSGGALSYEQYF
TRBJ2-7,TRBV6-5,.,TRBD1,TGTGCCAGCAGTCTATTTCCGGGACAGGGATACGAGCAGTACTTC,CASSLFPGQGYEQYF